This T cell receptor (beta chain) was captured in a study of T-cell reconstitution after alpha-beta-depleted transplantation in children. The sample holds many counts of this clonotype. The antigen is unknown. A TCRbeta library incorporating unique molecular identifiers was prepared. TCRdb re-analysed the PCR reads in MiXCR, keeping a single row per CDR3 protein. The repertoire includes approximately 500,000 distinct CDR3 sequences, 10% of them detected once, and 2% to 2.5% sits in the top ten. V dropped 0 bases and J dropped 6 bases, with 22 bases sitting between them. Germline V lookup: CDR1 MNHEY, CDR2 SVGEGT. The CDR3 is made up of 18 amino acids. Study conclusions and caveats: A year post-transplant, T-cell counts and diversity derived mostly from newly produced T cells. Several hundred graft clones that had expanded were reportedly the source of alpha-beta T cells about two months after transplant.

Sequenced material: PBMCs, taken before TCRalphabeta/CD19-depleted stem cell transplant. The gene calls are TRBV6-2 or TRBV6-3 and TRBJ2-3; D unclear. This receptor was taken from a child aged 2 to 10 with inherited bone marrow failure, due to receive a stem cell transplant. The CDR3, as DNA: TGTGCCAGCAGTTACTCGCGTCGCGCTCGCGCCCGTATGGATACGCAGTATTTT. Amino acid sequence: CASSYSRRARARMDTQYF.